Listed here are 8 T cell receptor beta chains from one sample, sequenced in a study of CD8+CD57+ T cells in acquired aplastic anemia. Whoever was chosen for sequencing had shown CD8+CD57+ cell expansion by flow cytometry. Investigators profiled TCR beta VDJ and CDR3 from genomic DNA template. TCRdb re-called the reads through MiXCR, storing one row per CDR3 protein. The sample includes 150,000 or so distinct CDR3 sequences, 45% to 55% of them seen just once. Sequences were obtained from sorted CD4+, CD8+, or CD8+CD57+ T cells (not recorded which) from PBMCs. These receptors were obtained from a human donor with aplastic anemia.

About this clonotype itself: Just one base apart from a much larger clone, this may be a read error. This rearrangement joins TRBV9 to TRBJ2-1; D remains ambiguous. The germline gives CDR1 SGDLS, CDR2 YYNGEE. This CDR3 spans 13 amino acids. Trimming took off 3 bases at V and 8 bases at J, with 12 bases between the two ends. CDR3 residues: CASSELAYDEQFF. DNA for the CDR3: TGTGCCAGCAGCGAGTTAGCATACGATGAGCAGTTCTTC.

J is TRBJ1-2 and V is TRBV2; 8 bases line up with TRBD1. Trimming cost V 5 bases and J 4 bases; bases outside gene matches: 9. Germline-derived CDR1 and CDR2 are SNHLY and FYNNEI. CDR3 size: 15 residues. CDR3 nucleotide sequence: TGTGCCAGCAGTCCCAGACAGGGGAGAAGCTATGGCTACACCTTC. Translated: CASSPRQGRSYGYTF.

The rearrangement links TRBV19 to TRBJ1-5; D ambiguous. V dropped 5 bases and J dropped 4 bases, with 15 bases sitting between them. Germline V lookup: CDR1 LNHDA, CDR2 SQIVND (reference sequence). The CDR3 has 15 residues. CDR3 in DNA: TGTGCCAGTAGTTGGACTCTCGATAGGAATCAGCCCCAGCATTTT. Translating gives CASSWTLDRNQPQHF.

The chain is built from TRBV12-3 or TRBV12-4 and TRBJ1-2, with D hard to call. The CDR3 is 14 residues long. The germline V and J ends were trimmed by 4 bases and 4 bases, with 13 bases remaining between them. The CDR3 DNA reads as TGTGCCAGCAGTTGGACCGGGGAGGGCTATGGCTACACCTTC. It codes for CASSWTGEGYGYTF.

The chain employs TRBV7-9 and TRBJ2-2; D may be TRBD2 (6 bases). Looked up from germline, CDR1 is SEHNR and CDR2 is FQNEAQ (reference sequence). This CDR3 has 13 amino acids. Trimming took off 5 bases at V and 7 bases at J, with 11 bases between the two ends. This CDR3 reads CASSAAGDGELFF. The DNA of the CDR3 is TGTGCCAGCAGCGCAGCGGGCGACGGGGAGCTGTTTTTT.

The table lists this clonotype with many counts. This sequence joins TRBV19 and TRBJ1-5, with D unclear. V shed 5 bases and J shed 6 bases, with 8 bases lying between them. The germline CDR1 and CDR2 sequences are LNHDA and SQIVND (reference sequence). The CDR3 has 12 residues. CDR3 residues: CASSVTAQPQHF. The CDR3 nucleotides read TGTGCCAGTAGTGTAACCGCTCAGCCCCAGCATTTT.

The gene calls are TRBV28 and TRBJ1-5, with D maybe TRBD1 (6 bases). Germline values: CDR1 MDHEN, CDR2 SYDVKM. The CDR3 runs to 14 residues. The germline V and J ends were trimmed by 6 bases and 3 bases, with 12 bases remaining between them. In DNA, the CDR3 is TGTGCCAGCAGGGCAACAGGGTACAATCAGCCCCAGCATTTT. It specifies CASRATGYNQPQHF.

The chain is built from TRBV10-3 and TRBJ2-3; perhaps TRBD1 as D (9 bases). Germline loops: CDR1 ENHRY, CDR2 SYGVKD. The CDR3 sequence is 16 residues long. V lost 11 bases to trimming and J lost 2 bases, with 23 bases between them. The chain's CDR3 is CAASGGTGKNTDTQYF. The CDR3 DNA sequence: TGTGCCGCATCGGGAGGGACAGGGAAAAACACAGATACGCAGTATTTT.